This T cell receptor beta chain emerged from a study of blood T cell repertoires in COVID-19. Across the whole study: The origin of the acute and convalescent COVID-19 samples was the United States, Italy and Spain. T cells, B-cell-depleted T cells, or PBMCs provided the cDNA or gDNA that served as material.

The CDR3 consists of 17 residues. Trimming shortened V by 2 bases and J by 1 base, and 18 bases separated the two germline ends. Germline V lookup: CDR1 MGHRA, CDR2 YSYEKL. Authors' data handling: Quantification of nucleated cells was approximated via reference gene primer amplification. The method was immunoSEQ multiplex PCR; TCRdb's version includes in-frame clones alone and lacks a portion of them. V, J and clone size are taken as reported in that table, and D and trimming were inferred from the DNA itself. The sample has about 210,000 clones, about 83% seen once. This TCR was recovered from a woman aged 45-65 years with acute or convalescent COVID-19. Sequencing was performed on peripheral blood. J is TRBJ2-7 and V is TRBV4-1; D is perhaps TRBD2 (6 bases). Here the CDR3 DNA reads TGCGCCAGCAGCCAAAGTACGGCCCGGGAGTATTCCTACGAGCAGTACTTC. This sequence encodes CASSQSTAREYSYEQYF.